The source of this T cell receptor beta chain is a study of shared clonotypes between healthy human individuals. Across the study: The study drew on a couple of women and a few men aged 18 to 49 as donors. Study results and limitations: In this cohort, only blood was sampled, and tissue repertoires likely differ.

CD45RO-negative, CCR7-positively selected cells formed the naive CD8 fraction, excluding terminally differentiated effector memory CD45RA+ cells. Those who donated, Caucasian adults without exception, all lived in Nashville, Tennessee. Method: immunoSEQ multiplex PCR; TCRdb's copy keeps in-frame clones and lacks some. In the table there are about 820,000 clones, around 93% of which are singletons. A remark on this clone: The antigen remains undetermined.

The sequence came from a man aged 25 to 45 in good health. The material sequenced was naive CD8+ T cells sorted from blood.

The CDR3 here is CASSRIAGGANEQFF. CDR3 DNA: TGTGCCAGCAGCCGTATAGCGGGAGGGGCGAATGAGCAGTTCTTC. This chain links TRBV11-2 with TRBJ2-1; TRBD2 agrees at 11 bases. V dropped 5 bases and J dropped 7; count of bases not matched to a gene: 7. CDR3 length equals 15 residues. CDR1 is SGHAT, CDR2 FQNNGV, per germline. The complete variable domain, with remaining parts taken from reference TRBV11-2 and TRBJ2-1, reads EAGVAQSPRYKIIEKRQSVAFWCNPISGHATLYWYQQILGQGPKLLIQFQNNGVVDDSQLPKDRFSAERLKGVDSTLKIQPAKLEDSAVYLCASSRIAGGANEQFFGPGTRLTVL.